Sequencing of this T cell receptor beta chain was carried out in a study of PD-L1 blockade in urothelial cancer. Germline lookup yields CDR1 MNHEY and CDR2 SVGAGI. The trim removed 5 bases at V and 10 bases at J, leaving 12 bases unmatched. The CDR3 runs to 14 residues. Time point given: pretreatment peripheral blood. Produced via immunoSEQ multiplex PCR; TCRdb's table is partial and in-frame only. Of roughly 53,000 clones in the sample, approximately 88% are singletons; the top ten hold about 15%. This receptor was identified in a woman in her fifties or sixties with urothelial cancer. Sample: PBMCs, taken around atezolizumab (anti-PD-L1) treatment. The J gene is TRBJ1-1, the V gene TRBV6-5; 8 positions agree with TRBD1. The DNA for the CDR3 is TGTGCCAGCAGTGAGCGGACAGGGATCTTCGGAGCTTTCTTT. Amino acid sequence: CASSERTGIFGAFF.